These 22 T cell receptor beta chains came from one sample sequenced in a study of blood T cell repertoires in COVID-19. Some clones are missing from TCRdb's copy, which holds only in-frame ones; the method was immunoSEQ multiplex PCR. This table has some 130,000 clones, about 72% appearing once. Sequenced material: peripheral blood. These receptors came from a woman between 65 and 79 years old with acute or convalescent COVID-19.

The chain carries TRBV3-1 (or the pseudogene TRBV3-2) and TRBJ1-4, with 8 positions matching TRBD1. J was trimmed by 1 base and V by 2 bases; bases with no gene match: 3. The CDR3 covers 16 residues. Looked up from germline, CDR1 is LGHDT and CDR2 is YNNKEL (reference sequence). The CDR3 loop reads CASSQRGTGTNEKLFF. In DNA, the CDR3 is TGTGCCAGCAGCCAAAGGGGGACAGGAACTAATGAAAAACTGTTTTTT.

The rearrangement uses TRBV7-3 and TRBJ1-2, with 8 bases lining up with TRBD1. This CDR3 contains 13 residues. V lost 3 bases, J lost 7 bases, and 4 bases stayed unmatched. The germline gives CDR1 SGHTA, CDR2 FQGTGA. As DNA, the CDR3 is TGTGCCAGCAGCTTGACAGGGGCGGTTGGCTACACCTTC. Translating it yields CASSLTGAVGYTF.

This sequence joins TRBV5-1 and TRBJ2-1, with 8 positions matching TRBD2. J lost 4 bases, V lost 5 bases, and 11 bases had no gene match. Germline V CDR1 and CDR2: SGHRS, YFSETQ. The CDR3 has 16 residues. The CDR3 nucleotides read TGCGCCAGCAGTTCACAGGGCGGGGGGTATTACAATGAGCAGTTCTTC. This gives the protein CASSSQGGGYYNEQFF.

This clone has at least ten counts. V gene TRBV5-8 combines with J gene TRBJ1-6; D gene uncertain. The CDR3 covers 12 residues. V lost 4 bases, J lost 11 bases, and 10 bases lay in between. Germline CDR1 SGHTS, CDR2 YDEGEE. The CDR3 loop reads CASSALRAPLHF. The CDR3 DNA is TGTGCCAGCAGCGCCCTGCGGGCACCCCTCCACTTT.

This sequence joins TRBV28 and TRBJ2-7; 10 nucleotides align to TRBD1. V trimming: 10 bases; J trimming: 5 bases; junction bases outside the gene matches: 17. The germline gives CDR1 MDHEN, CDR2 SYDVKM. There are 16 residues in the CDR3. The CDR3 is CATRGASGTGANEQYF. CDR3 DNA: TGTGCCACCAGAGGGGCCTCCGGGACAGGGGCGAACGAGCAGTACTTC. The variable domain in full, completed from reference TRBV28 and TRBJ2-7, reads DVKVTQSSRYLVKRTGEKVFLECVQDMDHENMFWYRQDPGLGLRLIYFSYDVKMKEKGDIPEGYSVSREKKERFSLILESASTNQTSMYLCATRGASGTGANEQYFGPGTRLTVT.

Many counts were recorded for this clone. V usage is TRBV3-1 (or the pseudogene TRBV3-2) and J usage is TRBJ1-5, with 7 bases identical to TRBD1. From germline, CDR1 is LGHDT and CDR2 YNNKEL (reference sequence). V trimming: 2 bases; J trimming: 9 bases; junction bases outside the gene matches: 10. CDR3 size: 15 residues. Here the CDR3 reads CASSQQPGQPRPQHF. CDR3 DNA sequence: TGTGCCAGCAGCCAACAACCGGGACAGCCTAGGCCCCAGCATTTT.

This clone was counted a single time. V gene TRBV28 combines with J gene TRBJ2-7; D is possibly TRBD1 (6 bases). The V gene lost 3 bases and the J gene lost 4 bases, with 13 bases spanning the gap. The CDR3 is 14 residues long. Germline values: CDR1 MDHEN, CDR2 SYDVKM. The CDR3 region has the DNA TGTGCCAGCAGTTTGCCAGGGACACCTTACGAGCAGTACTTC. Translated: CASSLPGTPYEQYF. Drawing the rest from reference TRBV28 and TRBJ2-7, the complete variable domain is DVKVTQSSRYLVKRTGEKVFLECVQDMDHENMFWYRQDPGLGLRLIYFSYDVKMKEKGDIPEGYSVSREKKERFSLILESASTNQTSMYLCASSLPGTPYEQYFGPGTRLTVT.

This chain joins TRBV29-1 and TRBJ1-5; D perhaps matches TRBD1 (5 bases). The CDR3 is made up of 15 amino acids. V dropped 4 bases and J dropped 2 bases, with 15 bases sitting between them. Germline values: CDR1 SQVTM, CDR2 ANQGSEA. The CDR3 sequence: CSVVEDSLGNQPQHF. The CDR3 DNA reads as TGCAGCGTTGTGGAAGACAGTCTAGGCAATCAGCCCCAGCATTTT.

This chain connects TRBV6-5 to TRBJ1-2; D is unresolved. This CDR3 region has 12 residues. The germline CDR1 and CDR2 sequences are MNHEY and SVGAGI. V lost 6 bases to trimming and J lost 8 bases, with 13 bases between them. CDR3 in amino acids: CASSHRSYGYTF. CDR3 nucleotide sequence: TGTGCCAGCAGCCATCGGAGCTACGGCTACACCTTC.

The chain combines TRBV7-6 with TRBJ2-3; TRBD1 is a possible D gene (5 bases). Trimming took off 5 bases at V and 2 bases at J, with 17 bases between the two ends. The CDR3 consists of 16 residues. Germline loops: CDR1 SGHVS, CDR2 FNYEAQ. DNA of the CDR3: TGTGCCAGCAGCCCCGGACACTTTCAAACCACAGATACGCAGTATTTT. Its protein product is CASSPGHFQTTDTQYF.

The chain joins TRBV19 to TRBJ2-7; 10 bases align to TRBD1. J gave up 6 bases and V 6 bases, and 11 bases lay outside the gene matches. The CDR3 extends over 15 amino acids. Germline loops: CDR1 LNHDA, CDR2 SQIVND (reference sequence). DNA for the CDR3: TGTGCCAGTAGCGAATCCGGGACAGGGGTCGGCGAGCAGTACTTC. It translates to CASSESGTGVGEQYF.

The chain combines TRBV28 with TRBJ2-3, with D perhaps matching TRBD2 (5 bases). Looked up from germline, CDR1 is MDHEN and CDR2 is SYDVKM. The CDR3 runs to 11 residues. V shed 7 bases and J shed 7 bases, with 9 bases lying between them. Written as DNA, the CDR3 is TGTGCCAGCACTAGCCCGTATACGCAGTATTTT. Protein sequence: CASTSPYTQYF.

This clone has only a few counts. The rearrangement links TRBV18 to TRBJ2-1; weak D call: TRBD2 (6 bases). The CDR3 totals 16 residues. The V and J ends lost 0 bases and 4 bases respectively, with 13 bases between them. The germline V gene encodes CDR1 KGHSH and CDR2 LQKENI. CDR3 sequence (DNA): TGTGCCAGCTCACCACCGGAGGGGATTGTTTACAATGAGCAGTTCTTC. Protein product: CASSPPEGIVYNEQFF.

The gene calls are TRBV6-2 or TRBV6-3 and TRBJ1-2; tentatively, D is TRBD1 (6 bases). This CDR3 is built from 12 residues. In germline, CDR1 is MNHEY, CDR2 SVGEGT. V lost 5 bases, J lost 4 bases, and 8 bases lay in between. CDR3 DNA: TGTGCCAGCAGTGGCAGGGGCTATGGCTACACCTTC. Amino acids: CASSGRGYGYTF.

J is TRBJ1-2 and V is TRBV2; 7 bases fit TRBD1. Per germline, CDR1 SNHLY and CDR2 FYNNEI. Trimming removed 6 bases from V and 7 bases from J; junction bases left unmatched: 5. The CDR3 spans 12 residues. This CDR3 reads CASRATGSGYTF. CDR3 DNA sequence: TGTGCCAGCAGGGCGACAGGGAGTGGCTACACCTTC.

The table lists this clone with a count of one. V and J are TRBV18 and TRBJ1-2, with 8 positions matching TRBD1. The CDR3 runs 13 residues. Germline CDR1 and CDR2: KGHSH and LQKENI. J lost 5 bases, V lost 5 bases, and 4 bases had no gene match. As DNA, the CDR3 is TGTGCCAGCTCATTGGACAGGGAGTATGGCTACACCTTC. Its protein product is CASSLDREYGYTF.

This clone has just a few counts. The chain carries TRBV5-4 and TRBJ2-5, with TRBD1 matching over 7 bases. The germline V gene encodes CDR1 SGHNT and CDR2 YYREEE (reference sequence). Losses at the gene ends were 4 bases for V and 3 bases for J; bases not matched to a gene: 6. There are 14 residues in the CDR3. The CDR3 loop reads CASSPGGTKETQYF. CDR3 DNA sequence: TGTGCCAGCAGCCCAGGGGGTACTAAAGAGACCCAGTACTTC.

CDR3: CAWNRRRDGELFF. The CDR3 DNA sequence: TGTGCCTGGAATCGACGCAGGGACGGGGAGCTGTTTTTT. This chain connects TRBV30 to TRBJ2-2; TRBD1 might be the D (5 bases). Germline V gene lookup returns CDR1 GTSNPN and CDR2 SVGIG (reference sequence). Trimming left V 4 bases short and J 7 bases short, with 13 bases between. The CDR3 loop spans 13 amino acids.

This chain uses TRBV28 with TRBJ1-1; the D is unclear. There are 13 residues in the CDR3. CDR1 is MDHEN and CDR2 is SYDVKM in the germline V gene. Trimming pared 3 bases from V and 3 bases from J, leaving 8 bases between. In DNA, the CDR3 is TGTGCCAGCAGTTTTCATAGAGACACTGAAGCTTTCTTT. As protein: CASSFHRDTEAFF.

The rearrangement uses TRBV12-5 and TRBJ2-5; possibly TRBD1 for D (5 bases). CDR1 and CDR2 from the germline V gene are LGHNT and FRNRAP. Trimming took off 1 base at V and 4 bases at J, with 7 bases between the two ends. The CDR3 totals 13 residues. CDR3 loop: CASGLGGAETQYF. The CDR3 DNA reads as TGTGCTAGTGGTTTGGGGGGCGCAGAGACCCAGTACTTC.

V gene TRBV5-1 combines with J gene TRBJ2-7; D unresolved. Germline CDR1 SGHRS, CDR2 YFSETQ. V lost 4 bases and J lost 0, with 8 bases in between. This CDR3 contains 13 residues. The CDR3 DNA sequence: TGCGCCAGCAGCCCTTCGAGCTCCTACGAGCAGTACTTC. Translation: CASSPSSSYEQYF.

The CDR3 loop reads CAISPSLDSSYTF. CDR3 nucleotides: TGTGCCATCAGCCCGTCCCTGGACAGCTCTTACACCTTC. The rearrangement links TRBV10-3 to TRBJ1-2, with a possible D match to TRBD1 (6 bases). CDR1 ENHRY and CDR2 SYGVKD come from the germline V gene. The CDR3 extends over 13 amino acids. V lost 6 bases, J lost 11 bases, and 19 bases lay in between.